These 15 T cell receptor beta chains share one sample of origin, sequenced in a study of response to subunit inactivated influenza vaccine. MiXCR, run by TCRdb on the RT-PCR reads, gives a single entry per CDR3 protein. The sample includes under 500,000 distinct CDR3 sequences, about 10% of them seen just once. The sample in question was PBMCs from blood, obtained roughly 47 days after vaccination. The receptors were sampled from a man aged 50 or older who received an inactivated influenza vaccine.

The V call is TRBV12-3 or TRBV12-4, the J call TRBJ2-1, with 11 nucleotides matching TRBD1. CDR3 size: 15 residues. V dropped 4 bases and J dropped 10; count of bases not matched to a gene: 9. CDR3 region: CASSWPGQGGREQFF. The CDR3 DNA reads TGTGCCAGCAGTTGGCCGGGACAGGGGGGTCGGGAGCAGTTCTTC.

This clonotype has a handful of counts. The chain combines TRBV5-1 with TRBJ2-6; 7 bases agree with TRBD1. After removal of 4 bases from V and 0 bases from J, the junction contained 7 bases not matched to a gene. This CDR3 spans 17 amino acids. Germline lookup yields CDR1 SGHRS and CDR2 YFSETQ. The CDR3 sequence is CASSPTGFNSGANVLTF. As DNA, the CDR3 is TGCGCCAGCAGCCCGACAGGGTTCAACTCTGGGGCCAACGTCCTGACTTTC.

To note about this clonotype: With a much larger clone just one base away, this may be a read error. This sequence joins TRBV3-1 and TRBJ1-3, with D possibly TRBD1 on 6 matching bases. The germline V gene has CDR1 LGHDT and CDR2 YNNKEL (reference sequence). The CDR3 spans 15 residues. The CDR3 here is CASSRWTASGNTIFF. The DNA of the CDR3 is TGTGCCAGCAGCCGGTGGACAGCCTCTGGAAACACCATATTTTTT.

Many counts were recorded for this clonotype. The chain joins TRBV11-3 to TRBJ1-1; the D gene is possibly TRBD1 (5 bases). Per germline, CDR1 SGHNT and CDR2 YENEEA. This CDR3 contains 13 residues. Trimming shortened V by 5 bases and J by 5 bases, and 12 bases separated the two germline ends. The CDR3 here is CASSPSGGTEAFF. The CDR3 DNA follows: TGTGCCAGCAGCCCCTCCGGGGGTACTGAAGCTTTCTTT.

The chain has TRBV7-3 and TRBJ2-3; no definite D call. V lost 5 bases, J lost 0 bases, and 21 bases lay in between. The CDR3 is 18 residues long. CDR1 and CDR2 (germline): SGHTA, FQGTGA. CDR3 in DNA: TGTGCCAGCAGCCCCGAAGACATAGAGGTCACTAGCACAGATACGCAGTATTTT. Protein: CASSPEDIEVTSTDTQYF. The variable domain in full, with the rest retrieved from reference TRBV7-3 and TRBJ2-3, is GAGVSQTPSNKVTEKGKYVELRCDPISGHTALYWYRQSLGQGPEFLIYFQGTGAADDSGLPNDRFFAVRPEGSVSTLKIQRTERGDSAVYLCASSPEDIEVTSTDTQYFGPGTRLTVL.

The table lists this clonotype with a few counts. CDR3: CASSQEWGAQPQHF. The CDR3 DNA is TGCGCCAGCAGCCAAGAATGGGGGGCTCAGCCCCAGCATTTT. The V gene is TRBV4-3, the J gene TRBJ1-5, with a tentative D call TRBD1 (6 bases). The germline V gene encodes CDR1 LGHNA and CDR2 YSLEER. The CDR3 is made up of 14 amino acids. Trimming pared 0 bases from V and 6 bases from J, leaving 9 bases between.

The CDR3 DNA reads TGTGCCATCAGTGAGCAGATTTCGGGAGGCAATGAGCAGTTCTTC. Encoded protein: CAISEQISGGNEQFF. The chain joins TRBV10-3 to TRBJ2-1; 7 nucleotides agree with TRBD2. The CDR3 is 15 residues long. From germline, CDR1 is ENHRY and CDR2 SYGVKD. The V gene end was trimmed by 2 bases and the J gene end by 6 bases; junction bases not matched to a gene: 7.

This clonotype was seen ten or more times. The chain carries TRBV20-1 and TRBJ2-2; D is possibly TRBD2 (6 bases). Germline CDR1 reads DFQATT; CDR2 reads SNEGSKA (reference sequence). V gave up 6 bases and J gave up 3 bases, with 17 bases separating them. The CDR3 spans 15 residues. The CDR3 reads CSAAGLGAHTGELFF. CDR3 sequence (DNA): TGCAGTGCAGCGGGCCTCGGGGCCCACACCGGGGAGCTGTTTTTT.

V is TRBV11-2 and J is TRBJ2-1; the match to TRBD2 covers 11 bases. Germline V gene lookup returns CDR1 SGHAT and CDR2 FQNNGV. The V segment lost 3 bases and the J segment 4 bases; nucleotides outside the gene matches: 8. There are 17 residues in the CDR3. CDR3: CASSLPELAGVYNEQFF. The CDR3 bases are TGTGCCAGCAGCTTGCCCGAACTAGCGGGGGTTTACAATGAGCAGTTCTTC.

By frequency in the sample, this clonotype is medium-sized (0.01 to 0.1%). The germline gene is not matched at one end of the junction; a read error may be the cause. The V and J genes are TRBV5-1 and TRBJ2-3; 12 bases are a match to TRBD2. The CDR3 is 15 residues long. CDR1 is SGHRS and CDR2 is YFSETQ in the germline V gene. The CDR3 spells CASSPGLAGTDTQYF. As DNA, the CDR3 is TGTGCCAGCAGCCCCGGACTAGCGGGGACAGATACGCAGTATTTT.

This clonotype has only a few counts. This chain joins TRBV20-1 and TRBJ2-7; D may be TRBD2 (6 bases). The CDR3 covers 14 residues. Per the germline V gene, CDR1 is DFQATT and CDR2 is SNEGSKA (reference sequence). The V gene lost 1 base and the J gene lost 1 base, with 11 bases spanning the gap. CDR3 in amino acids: CSARVAGRSYEQYF. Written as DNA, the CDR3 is TGCAGTGCTAGAGTGGCGGGACGGTCCTACGAGCAGTACTTC.

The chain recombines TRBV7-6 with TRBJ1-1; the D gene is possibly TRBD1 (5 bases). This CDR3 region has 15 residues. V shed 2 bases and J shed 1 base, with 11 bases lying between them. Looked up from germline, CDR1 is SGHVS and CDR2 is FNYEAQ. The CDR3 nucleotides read TGTGCCAGCAGCTTACTACAGGTATCGAACACTGAAGCTTTCTTT. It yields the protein CASSLLQVSNTEAFF.

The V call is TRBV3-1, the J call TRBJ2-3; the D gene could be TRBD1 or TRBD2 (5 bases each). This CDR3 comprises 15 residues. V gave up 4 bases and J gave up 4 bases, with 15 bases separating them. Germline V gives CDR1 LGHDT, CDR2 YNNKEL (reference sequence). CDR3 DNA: TGTGCCAGCAGCCCCGAAGGGTTGGGGGCAGATACGCAGTATTTT. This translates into CASSPEGLGADTQYF.

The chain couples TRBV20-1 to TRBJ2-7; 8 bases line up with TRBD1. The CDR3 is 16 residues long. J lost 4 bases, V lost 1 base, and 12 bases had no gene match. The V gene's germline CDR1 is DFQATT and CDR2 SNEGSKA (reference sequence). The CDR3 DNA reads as TGCAGTGCTAGAGTTCCCCAGGGGGCGGTAGGATACGAGCAGTACTTC. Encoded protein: CSARVPQGAVGYEQYF.

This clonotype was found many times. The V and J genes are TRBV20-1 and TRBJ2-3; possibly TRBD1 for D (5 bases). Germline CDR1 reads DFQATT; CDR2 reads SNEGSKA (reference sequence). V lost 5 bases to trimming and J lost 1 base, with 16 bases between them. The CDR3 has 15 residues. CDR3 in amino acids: CSALLGWGRTDTQYF. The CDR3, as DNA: TGCAGTGCTCTATTGGGTTGGGGCCGCACAGATACGCAGTATTTT.